This record covers a single T cell receptor (beta chain). Its antigen is not known. The sample comes from a study of cytomegalovirus exposure and HLA in healthy donors. Study at large: Ancestry clustering placed 81% of over 300 genotyped donors in the Caucasian-associated cluster. Findings and caveats of the study: Later work found most CMV-associated TCR beta chains apparently HLA-restricted. There were some V segments, including TRBV6-2 and TRBV6-3, excluded as indistinguishable. Reportedly, fewer N-insertions than the approximately 650-donor mean appeared in an Asian-associated ancestry cluster in a later analysis.

Use of 60 Vbeta and 13 Jbeta primers characterized the PCR. Profiled with immunoSEQ multiplex PCR; TCRdb holds only in-frame clones, not every one. Of roughly 150,000 clones listed, around 79% are singletons. This CDR3 region has 13 residues. Germline V gene sequence: CDR1 SNHLY, CDR2 FYNNEI. Unmatched junction bases numbered 5, after V lost 9 bases and J lost 10 bases. Sequenced sample: PBMCs. This rearrangement joins TRBV2 to TRBJ1-6, with TRBD1 identical over 11 bases. This sequence was found in a woman aged 25 to 39 in good health and CMV-seronegative. CDR3 sequence: CASRTGGSSPLHF. The CDR3 DNA reads as TGTGCCAGTCGGACAGGGGGCAGCTCACCCCTCCACTTT.